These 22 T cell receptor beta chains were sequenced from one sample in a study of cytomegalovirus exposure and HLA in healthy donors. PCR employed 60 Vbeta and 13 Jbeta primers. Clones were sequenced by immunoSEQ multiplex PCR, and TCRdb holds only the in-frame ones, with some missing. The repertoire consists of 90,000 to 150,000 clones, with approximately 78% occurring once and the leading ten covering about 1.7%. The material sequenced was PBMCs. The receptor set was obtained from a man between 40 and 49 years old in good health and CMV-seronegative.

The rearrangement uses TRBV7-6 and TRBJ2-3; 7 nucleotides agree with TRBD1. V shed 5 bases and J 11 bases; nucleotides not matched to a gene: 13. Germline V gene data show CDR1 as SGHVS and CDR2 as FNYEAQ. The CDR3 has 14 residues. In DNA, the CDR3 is TGTGCCAGCAGCCGAGGACCTACCGGGACAGAGCAGTATTTT. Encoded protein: CASSRGPTGTEQYF.

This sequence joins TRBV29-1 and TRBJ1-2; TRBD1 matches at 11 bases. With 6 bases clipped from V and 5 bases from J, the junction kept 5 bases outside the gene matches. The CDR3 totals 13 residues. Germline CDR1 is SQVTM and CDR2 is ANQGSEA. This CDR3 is CSVGQGDPYGYTF. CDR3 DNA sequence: TGCAGCGTGGGACAGGGGGACCCATATGGCTACACCTTC.

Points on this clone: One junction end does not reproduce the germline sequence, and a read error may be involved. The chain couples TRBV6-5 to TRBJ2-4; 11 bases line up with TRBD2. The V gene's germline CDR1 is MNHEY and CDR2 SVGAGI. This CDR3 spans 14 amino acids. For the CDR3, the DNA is TGTGCCAGCAGCCTAGCGGGAGGAGGAAACAGTCAGTACTTC. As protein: CASSLAGGGNSQYF.

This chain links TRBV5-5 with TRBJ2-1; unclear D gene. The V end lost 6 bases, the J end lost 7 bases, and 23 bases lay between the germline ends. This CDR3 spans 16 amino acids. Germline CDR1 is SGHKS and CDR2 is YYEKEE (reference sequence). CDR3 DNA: TGTGCCAGCACCGATCCGGGTCCAAGAGGAAGAAATGAGCAGTTCTTC. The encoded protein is CASTDPGPRGRNEQFF.

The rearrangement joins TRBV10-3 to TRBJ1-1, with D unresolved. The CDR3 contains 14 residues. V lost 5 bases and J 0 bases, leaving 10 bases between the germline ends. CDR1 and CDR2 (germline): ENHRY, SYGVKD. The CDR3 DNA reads TGTGCCATCAGTACCCCCGAGCTGAACACTGAAGCTTTCTTT. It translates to CAISTPELNTEAFF.

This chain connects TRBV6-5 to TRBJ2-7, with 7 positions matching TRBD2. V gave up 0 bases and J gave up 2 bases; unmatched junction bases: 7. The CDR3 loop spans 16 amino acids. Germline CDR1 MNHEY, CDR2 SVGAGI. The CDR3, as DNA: TGTGCCAGCAGTTACTCGGGAGCGGGACTTACCTACGAGCAGTACTTC. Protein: CASSYSGAGLTYEQYF.

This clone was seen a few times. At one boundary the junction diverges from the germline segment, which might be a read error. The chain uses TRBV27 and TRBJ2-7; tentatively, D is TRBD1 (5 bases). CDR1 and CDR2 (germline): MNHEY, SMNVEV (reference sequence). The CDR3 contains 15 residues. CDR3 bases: TGTGCCAGCAGTTTCGGCGACAGACCCTCCCACGAGCAGTACTTC. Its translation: CASSFGDRPSHEQYF.

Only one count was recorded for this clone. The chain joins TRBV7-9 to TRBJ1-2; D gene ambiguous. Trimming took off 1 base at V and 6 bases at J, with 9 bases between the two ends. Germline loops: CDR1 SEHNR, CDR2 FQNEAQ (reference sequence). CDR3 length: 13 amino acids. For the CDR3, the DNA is TGTGCCAGCAGCTTAGTGGCAGAGGATGGCTACACCTTC. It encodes CASSLVAEDGYTF.

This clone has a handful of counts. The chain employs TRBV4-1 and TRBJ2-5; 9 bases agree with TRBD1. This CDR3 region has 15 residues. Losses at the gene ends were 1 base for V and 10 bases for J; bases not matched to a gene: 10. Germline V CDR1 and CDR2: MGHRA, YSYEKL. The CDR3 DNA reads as TGCGCCAGCAGCCAAGGAGGGACAGGGCGTCACGGCCAGTACTTC. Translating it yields CASSQGGTGRHGQYF.

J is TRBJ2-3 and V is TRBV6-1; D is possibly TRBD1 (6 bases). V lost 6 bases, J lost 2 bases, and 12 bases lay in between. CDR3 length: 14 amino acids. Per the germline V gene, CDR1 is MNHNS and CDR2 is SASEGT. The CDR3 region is CASRDSPFTDTQYF. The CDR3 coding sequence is TGTGCCAGCAGGGACAGCCCTTTCACAGATACGCAGTATTTT.

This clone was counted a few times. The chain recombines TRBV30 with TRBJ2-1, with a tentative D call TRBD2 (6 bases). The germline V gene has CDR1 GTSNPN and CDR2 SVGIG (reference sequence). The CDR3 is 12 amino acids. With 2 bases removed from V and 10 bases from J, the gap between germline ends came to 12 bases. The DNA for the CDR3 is TGTGCCTGGAGTCTGGGAGGCGGGGAGCAGTTCTTC. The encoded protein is CAWSLGGGEQFF.

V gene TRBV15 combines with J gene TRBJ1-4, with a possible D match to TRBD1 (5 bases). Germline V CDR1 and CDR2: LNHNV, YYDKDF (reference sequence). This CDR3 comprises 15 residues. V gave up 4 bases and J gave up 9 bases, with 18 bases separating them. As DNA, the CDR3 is TGTGCCACCAGCATCAGGGCGGACTACGATCAAAAACTGTTTTTT. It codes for CATSIRADYDQKLFF.

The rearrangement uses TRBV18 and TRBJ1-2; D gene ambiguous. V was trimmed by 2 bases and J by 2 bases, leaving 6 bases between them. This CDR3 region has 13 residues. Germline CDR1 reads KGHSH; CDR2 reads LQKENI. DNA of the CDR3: TGTGCCAGCTCACCAGGGGAGAACTATGGCTACACCTTC. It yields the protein CASSPGENYGYTF.

CDR3 residues: CASRGGQGWGCGELFF. The CDR3 nucleotides are TGTGCCAGCAGGGGGGGACAGGGCTGGGGTTGTGGGGAGCTGTTTTTT. This rearrangement joins TRBV9 to TRBJ2-2; TRBD1 matches 9 bases. CDR3 length: 16 amino acids. V lost 5 bases to trimming and J lost 8 bases; unmatched junction nucleotides: 13. CDR1 and CDR2 (germline): SGDLS, YYNGEE. Using reference TRBV9 and TRBJ2-2 for the parts outside the CDR3, the full variable domain is DSGVTQTPKHLITATGQRVTLRCSPRSGDLSVYWYQQSLDQGLQFLIQYYNGEERAKGNILERFSAQQFPDLHSELNLSSLELGDSALYFCASRGGQGWGCGELFFGEGSRLTVL.

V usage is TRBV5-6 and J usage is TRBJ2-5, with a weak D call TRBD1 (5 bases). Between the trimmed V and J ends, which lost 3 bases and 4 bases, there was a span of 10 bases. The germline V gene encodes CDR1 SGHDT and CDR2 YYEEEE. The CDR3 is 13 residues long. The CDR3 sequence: CASSWDGAETQYF. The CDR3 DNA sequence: TGTGCCAGCAGCTGGGATGGGGCAGAGACCCAGTACTTC.

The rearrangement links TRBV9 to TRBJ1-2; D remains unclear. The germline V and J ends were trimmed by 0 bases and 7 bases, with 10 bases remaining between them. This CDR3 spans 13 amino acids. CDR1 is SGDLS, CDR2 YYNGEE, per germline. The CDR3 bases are TGTGCCAGCAGCGTAGCTACGACGGGTGGCTACACCTTC. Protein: CASSVATTGGYTF.

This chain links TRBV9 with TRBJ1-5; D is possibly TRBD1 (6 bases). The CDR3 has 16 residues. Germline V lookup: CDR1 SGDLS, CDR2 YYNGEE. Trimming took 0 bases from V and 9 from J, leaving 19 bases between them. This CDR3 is CASSVGESLGGRPQHF. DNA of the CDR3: TGTGCCAGCAGCGTAGGGGAATCGCTAGGGGGTCGGCCCCAGCATTTT.

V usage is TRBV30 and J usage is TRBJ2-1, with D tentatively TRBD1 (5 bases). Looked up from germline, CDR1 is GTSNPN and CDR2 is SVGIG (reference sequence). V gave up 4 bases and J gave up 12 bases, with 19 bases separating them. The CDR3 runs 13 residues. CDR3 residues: CAWTLTLGVGQFF. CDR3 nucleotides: TGTGCCTGGACCCTTACCTTAGGGGTAGGGCAGTTCTTC.

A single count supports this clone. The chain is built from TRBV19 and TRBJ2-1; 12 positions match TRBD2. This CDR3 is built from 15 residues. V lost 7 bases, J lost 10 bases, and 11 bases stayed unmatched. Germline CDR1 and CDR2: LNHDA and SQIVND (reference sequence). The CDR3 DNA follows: TGTGCCAGTACCCCGACCGGACTAGCGGGACTGGAGCAGTTCTTC. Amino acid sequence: CASTPTGLAGLEQFF.

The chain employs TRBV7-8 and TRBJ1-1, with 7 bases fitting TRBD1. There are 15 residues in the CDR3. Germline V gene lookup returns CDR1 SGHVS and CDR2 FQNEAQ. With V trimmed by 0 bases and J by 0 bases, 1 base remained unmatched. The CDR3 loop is CASSLAGQMNTEAFF. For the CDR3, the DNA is TGTGCCAGCAGCTTAGCGGGACAGATGAACACTGAAGCTTTCTTT. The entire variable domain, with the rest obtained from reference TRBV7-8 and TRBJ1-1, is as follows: GAGVSQSPRYKVAKRGQDVALRCDPISGHVSLFWYQQALGQGPEFLTYFQNEAQLDKSGLPSDRFFAERPEGSVSTLKIQRTQQEDSAVYLCASSLAGQMNTEAFFGQGTRLTVV.

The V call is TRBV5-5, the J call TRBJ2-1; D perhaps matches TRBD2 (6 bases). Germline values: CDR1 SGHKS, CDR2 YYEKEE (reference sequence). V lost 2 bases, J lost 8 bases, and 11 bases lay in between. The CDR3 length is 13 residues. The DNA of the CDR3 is TGTGCCAGCAGCTTTCCTAGGGAGGATGAGCAGTTCTTC. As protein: CASSFPREDEQFF.

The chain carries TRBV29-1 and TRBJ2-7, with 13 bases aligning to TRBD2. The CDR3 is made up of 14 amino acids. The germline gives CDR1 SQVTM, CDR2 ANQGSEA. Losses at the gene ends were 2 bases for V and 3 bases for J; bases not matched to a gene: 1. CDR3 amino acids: CSVETSGRVYEQYF. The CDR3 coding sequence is TGCAGCGTTGAAACTAGCGGGAGGGTCTACGAGCAGTACTTC.